This TCR beta chain comes out of a study of technical replicates of blood from a handful of donors. Clones were sequenced by immunoSEQ multiplex PCR, and TCRdb holds only the in-frame ones, with some missing. The table lists approximately 79,000 clones, around 97% of them singletons, with about 0.29% in the top ten. CDR1 is KGHSH, CDR2 LQKENI, per germline. The ends lost 4 bases at V and 3 bases at J; junction bases unmatched: 5. The CDR3 sequence is 16 residues long. This rearrangement joins TRBV18 to TRBJ2-2; 10 bases map to TRBD2. The specimen sequenced was T cells isolated from PBMCs. The clonotype comes from a human donor in good health. CDR3 DNA: TGTGCCAGCTCACTGTCTAGCGGGAGTGACACCGGGGAGCTGTTTTTT. Translating gives CASSLSSGSDTGELFF.